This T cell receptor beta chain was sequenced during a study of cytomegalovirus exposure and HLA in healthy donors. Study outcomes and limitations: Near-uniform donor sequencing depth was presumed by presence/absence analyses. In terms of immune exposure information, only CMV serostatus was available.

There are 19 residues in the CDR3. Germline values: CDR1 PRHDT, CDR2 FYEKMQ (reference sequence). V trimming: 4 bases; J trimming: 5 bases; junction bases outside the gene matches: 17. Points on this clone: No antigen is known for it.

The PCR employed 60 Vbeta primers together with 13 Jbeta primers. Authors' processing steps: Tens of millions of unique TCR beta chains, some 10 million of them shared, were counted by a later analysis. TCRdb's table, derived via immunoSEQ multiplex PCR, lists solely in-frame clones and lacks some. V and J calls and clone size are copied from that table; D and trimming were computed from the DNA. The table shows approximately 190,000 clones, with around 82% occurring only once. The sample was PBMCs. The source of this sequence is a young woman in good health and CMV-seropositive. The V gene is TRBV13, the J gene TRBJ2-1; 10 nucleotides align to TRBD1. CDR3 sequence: CASSSEPRQGATTHNEQFF. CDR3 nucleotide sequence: TGTGCCAGCAGCTCCGAGCCAAGACAGGGGGCCACAACCCACAATGAGCAGTTCTTC.